These T cell receptor beta chains were read from a single sample in a study of blood T cell repertoires in COVID-19. TCRdb's table, derived via immunoSEQ multiplex PCR, lists solely in-frame clones and lacks some. The data show 140,000 or so clones, with 87% seen just once and 37% held by the top ten. What was sequenced was peripheral blood. Receptors originate from a man aged 50 to 59 who had recovered from COVID-19. Both conserved end residues are part of each CDR3. Each record gives: D gene, V gene, J gene, clone size, CDR3 protein, CDR3 DNA. D genes are given only for firm matches. The size of a clone is reported for some rows only, either as once, few or many, or as a class for expanded clones.

d_call: TRBD2
v_call: TRBV2
j_call: TRBJ2-5
clone_size: .
cdr3_aa: CASSGLAEETQYF
cdr3_nt: TGTGCCAGCAGTGGACTAGCTGAGGAGACCCAGTACTTC

d_call: .
v_call: TRBV6-4
j_call: TRBJ1-5
clone_size: .
cdr3_aa: CASLGNQPQHF
cdr3_nt: TGTGCCAGCCTTGGCAATCAGCCCCAGCATTTT

d_call: .
v_call: TRBV29-1
j_call: TRBJ1-4
clone_size: once
cdr3_aa: CSVEENEKLFF
cdr3_nt: TGCAGCGTTGAGGAGAATGAAAAACTGTTTTTT

d_call: TRBD1
v_call: TRBV5-4
j_call: TRBJ1-1
clone_size: .
cdr3_aa: CASSLRPGTGMNTEAFF
cdr3_nt: TGTGCCAGCAGCTTGCGTCCCGGGACAGGGATGAACACTGAAGCTTTCTTT

d_call: TRBD2
v_call: TRBV6-2/TRBV6-3
j_call: TRBJ2-5
clone_size: .
cdr3_aa: CASSYGTSGGAETQYF
cdr3_nt: TGTGCCAGCAGTTACGGGACTAGCGGGGGGGCAGAGACCCAGTACTTC

d_call: TRBD1
v_call: TRBV19
j_call: TRBJ2-2
clone_size: .
cdr3_aa: CASNRGTGGFGELFF
cdr3_nt: TGTGCCAGTAACCGAGGGACAGGGGGTTTCGGGGAGCTGTTTTTT

d_call: .
v_call: TRBV5-6
j_call: TRBJ1-1
clone_size: .
cdr3_aa: CASSLVSGTGTEAFF
cdr3_nt: TGTGCCAGCAGCTTGGTGTCGGGAACCGGCACTGAAGCTTTCTTT

d_call: TRBD1
v_call: TRBV6-1
j_call: TRBJ2-2
clone_size: .
cdr3_aa: CASSPGTGGAGELFF
cdr3_nt: TGTGCCAGCAGTCCCGGGACAGGGGGAGCCGGGGAGCTGTTTTTT

d_call: .
v_call: TRBV5-6
j_call: TRBJ1-1
clone_size: .
cdr3_aa: CASSAETDLRETEAFF
cdr3_nt: TGTGCCAGCAGCGCAGAGACGGACCTCCGGGAAACTGAAGCTTTCTTT

d_call: .
v_call: TRBV6-5
j_call: TRBJ1-6
clone_size: .
cdr3_aa: CASSYQGHPGTPLHF
cdr3_nt: TGTGCCAGCAGTTACCAGGGACATCCCGGCACACCCCTCCACTTT

d_call: .
v_call: TRBV6-5
j_call: TRBJ2-3
clone_size: .
cdr3_aa: CASSPDFATQYF
cdr3_nt: TGTGCCAGCAGTCCCGACTTCGCCACGCAGTATTTT

d_call: .
v_call: TRBV19
j_call: TRBJ2-1
clone_size: .
cdr3_aa: CASSIPLRNEQFF
cdr3_nt: TGTGCCAGTAGTATCCCACTGCGCAATGAGCAGTTCTTC

d_call: TRBD1
v_call: TRBV6-5
j_call: TRBJ2-3
clone_size: .
cdr3_aa: CASSYSTGITDTQYF
cdr3_nt: TGTGCCAGCAGTTACTCGACAGGGATCACAGATACGCAGTATTTT

d_call: TRBD2
v_call: TRBV9
j_call: TRBJ2-7
clone_size: .
cdr3_aa: CASSPTAGTTSYEQYF
cdr3_nt: TGTGCCAGCAGCCCCACGGCCGGGACTACCTCCTACGAGCAGTACTTC

d_call: TRBD2
v_call: TRBV5-6
j_call: TRBJ2-1
clone_size: .
cdr3_aa: CASSRPGTSRTYNEQFF
cdr3_nt: TGTGCCAGCAGCCGTCCCGGGACTAGTAGAACTTACAATGAGCAGTTCTTC

d_call: .
v_call: TRBV29-1
j_call: TRBJ1-2
clone_size: .
cdr3_aa: CSVENYRVNYGYTF
cdr3_nt: TGCAGCGTCGAAAACTACAGGGTTAACTATGGCTACACCTTC

d_call: .
v_call: TRBV5-1
j_call: TRBJ2-1
clone_size: .
cdr3_aa: CASSARYNEQFF
cdr3_nt: TGCGCCAGCAGCGCGAGGTACAATGAGCAGTTCTTC

d_call: TRBD1
v_call: TRBV2
j_call: TRBJ2-7
clone_size: .
cdr3_aa: CASSEAPGQGYSPGYEQYF
cdr3_nt: TGTGCCAGCAGTGAAGCGCCTGGACAGGGTTATTCGCCTGGCTACGAGCAGTACTTC

d_call: .
v_call: TRBV7-8
j_call: TRBJ2-3
clone_size: once
cdr3_aa: CASSLPPGDTQYF
cdr3_nt: TGTGCCAGCAGCTTACCGCCAGGCGATACGCAGTATTTT

d_call: .
v_call: TRBV7-3
j_call: TRBJ2-2
clone_size: .
cdr3_aa: CASSSDTGELFF
cdr3_nt: TGTGCCAGCAGTTCGGACACCGGGGAGCTGTTTTTT

d_call: .
v_call: TRBV19
j_call: TRBJ1-1
clone_size: .
cdr3_aa: CASSLHGGQGIEAFF
cdr3_nt: TGTGCCAGTAGTCTCCACGGGGGGCAAGGCATTGAAGCTTTCTTT

d_call: TRBD1
v_call: TRBV19
j_call: TRBJ1-4
clone_size: .
cdr3_aa: CASSGRTGVREKLFF
cdr3_nt: TGTGCCAGTAGTGGTCGGACAGGGGTACGTGAAAAACTGTTTTTT

d_call: .
v_call: TRBV7-9
j_call: TRBJ1-4
clone_size: .
cdr3_aa: CASSPPGGPWEKLFF
cdr3_nt: TGTGCCAGCAGCCCCCCCGGTGGGCCTTGGGAAAAACTGTTTTTT

d_call: TRBD2
v_call: TRBV5-5
j_call: TRBJ2-5
clone_size: .
cdr3_aa: CASSGAGLGQETQYF
cdr3_nt: TGTGCCAGCAGCGGAGCGGGGTTAGGGCAAGAGACCCAGTACTTC

d_call: TRBD1
v_call: TRBV2
j_call: TRBJ1-2
clone_size: few
cdr3_aa: CASTLGTGYGGYTF
cdr3_nt: TGTGCCAGCACTTTAGGGACAGGGTATGGTGGCTACACCTTC

d_call: .
v_call: TRBV15
j_call: TRBJ2-7
clone_size: .
cdr3_aa: CATSRDAPGWGGEQYF
cdr3_nt: TGTGCCACCAGCAGAGACGCCCCCGGGTGGGGAGGCGAGCAGTACTTC

d_call: TRBD1
v_call: TRBV6-5
j_call: TRBJ1-1
clone_size: .
cdr3_aa: CASSFQGAEAFF
cdr3_nt: TGTGCCAGCAGCTTTCAGGGGGCTGAAGCTTTCTTT

d_call: .
v_call: TRBV7-9
j_call: TRBJ1-3
clone_size: .
cdr3_aa: CASSPSYGSGNTIYF
cdr3_nt: TGTGCCAGCAGCCCTAGTTACGGCTCTGGAAACACCATATATTTT

d_call: TRBD1
v_call: TRBV19
j_call: TRBJ2-5
clone_size: .
cdr3_aa: CASSSGTGWETQYF
cdr3_nt: TGTGCCAGTAGTTCCGGGACAGGGTGGGAGACCCAGTACTTC

d_call: TRBD1
v_call: TRBV19
j_call: TRBJ2-2
clone_size: .
cdr3_aa: CASSLQGAAGELFF
cdr3_nt: TGTGCCAGTAGTCTACAGGGGGCGGCCGGGGAGCTGTTTTTT

d_call: .
v_call: TRBV6-5
j_call: TRBJ1-2
clone_size: once
cdr3_aa: CASSYGRSYGYTF
cdr3_nt: TGTGCCAGCAGTTACGGGCGATCCTATGGCTACACCTTC

d_call: .
v_call: TRBV10-3
j_call: TRBJ1-2
clone_size: .
cdr3_aa: CAISDPGQIRSGYTF
cdr3_nt: TGTGCCATCAGTGATCCGGGACAAATCCGAAGTGGCTACACCTTC

d_call: TRBD2
v_call: TRBV7-2
j_call: TRBJ2-3
clone_size: .
cdr3_aa: CASSLQRGGPDTQYF
cdr3_nt: TGTGCCAGCAGCTTACAGCGGGGGGGCCCTGATACGCAGTATTTT

d_call: .
v_call: TRBV6-2/TRBV6-3
j_call: TRBJ1-4
clone_size: .
cdr3_aa: CASSAPRGWNEKLFF
cdr3_nt: TGTGCCAGCAGCGCCCCCAGGGGATGGAATGAAAAACTGTTTTTT

d_call: .
v_call: TRBV6-5
j_call: TRBJ2-1
clone_size: .
cdr3_aa: CAVQGGPPNNEQFF
cdr3_nt: TGTGCCGTACAAGGAGGGCCACCTAACAATGAGCAGTTCTTC

d_call: .
v_call: TRBV15
j_call: TRBJ2-7
clone_size: once
cdr3_aa: CATRRSGETYEQYF
cdr3_nt: TGTGCCACCAGGAGATCGGGGGAGACCTACGAGCAGTACTTC

d_call: .
v_call: TRBV7-2
j_call: TRBJ2-5
clone_size: .
cdr3_aa: CASSLGLSQETQYF
cdr3_nt: TGTGCCAGCAGCTTGGGACTTTCCCAAGAGACCCAGTACTTC

d_call: TRBD1
v_call: TRBV6-5
j_call: TRBJ2-1
clone_size: .
cdr3_aa: CASSLTGSSYNEQFF
cdr3_nt: TGTGCCAGCAGCCTGACAGGGAGCTCCTACAATGAGCAGTTCTTC

d_call: .
v_call: TRBV11-3
j_call: TRBJ2-3
clone_size: .
cdr3_aa: CASSPRQRTETTDTQYF
cdr3_nt: TGTGCCAGCAGCCCAAGACAACGGACAGAAACTACAGATACGCAGTATTTT

d_call: .
v_call: TRBV5-4
j_call: TRBJ2-5
clone_size: .
cdr3_aa: CASSLAGGQSRETQYF
cdr3_nt: TGTGCCAGCAGCTTGGCCGGTGGGCAGAGTAGAGAGACCCAGTACTTC

d_call: TRBD1
v_call: TRBV6-2/TRBV6-3
j_call: TRBJ2-7
clone_size: .
cdr3_aa: CASSAGTGSSYEQYF
cdr3_nt: TGTGCCAGCAGCGCCGGGACAGGTTCTTCCTACGAGCAGTACTTC

d_call: .
v_call: TRBV5-8
j_call: TRBJ1-5
clone_size: .
cdr3_aa: CASSWSGQPQHF
cdr3_nt: TGTGCCAGCAGCTGGAGTGGGCAGCCCCAGCATTTT